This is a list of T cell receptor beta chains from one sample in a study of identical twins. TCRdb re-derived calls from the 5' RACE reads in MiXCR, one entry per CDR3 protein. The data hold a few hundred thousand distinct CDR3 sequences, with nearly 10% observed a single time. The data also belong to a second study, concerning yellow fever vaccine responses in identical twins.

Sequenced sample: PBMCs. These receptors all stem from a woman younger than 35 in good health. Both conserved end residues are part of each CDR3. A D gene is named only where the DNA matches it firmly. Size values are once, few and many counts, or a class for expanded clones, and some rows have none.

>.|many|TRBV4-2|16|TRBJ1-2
TGTGCCAGCAGCCAGCTTCTCGGGTTCCTAAACTATGGCTACACCTTC
CASSQLLGFLNYGYTF
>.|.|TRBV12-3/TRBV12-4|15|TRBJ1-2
TGTGCCAGCAACGGTTGGGCAGGGTCCCAGTATGGCTACACCTTC
CASNGWAGSQYGYTF
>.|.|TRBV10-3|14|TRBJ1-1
TGTGCCATCAGTGGGTCAGGGTTGAACACTGAAGCTTTCTTT
CAISGSGLNTEAFF
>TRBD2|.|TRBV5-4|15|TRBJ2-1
TGTGCCAGCAGCTTGGATGGGACTAGCAACAATGAGCAGTTCTTC
CASSLDGTSNNEQFF
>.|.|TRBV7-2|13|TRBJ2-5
TGTGCCAGCAGGACCCCCGGGCAAGAGACCCAGTACTTC
CASRTPGQETQYF
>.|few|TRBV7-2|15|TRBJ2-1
TGTGCCAGCAGCTTAGGGTGGGGCACCTACAATGAGCAGTTCTTC
CASSLGWGTYNEQFF
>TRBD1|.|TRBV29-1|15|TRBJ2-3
TGCAGCGTCCCAGCGGGACAGGGGACCACAGATACGCAGTATTTT
CSVPAGQGTTDTQYF
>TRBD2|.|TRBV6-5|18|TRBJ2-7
TGTGCCAGCAGTTACCCCAGAGTCCCTAGCGGGAGGGCCTACGAGCAGTACTTC
CASSYPRVPSGRAYEQYF
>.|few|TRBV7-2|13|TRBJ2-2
TGTGCCAGCAGATACACGGGGTTTAGGGAGCTGTTTTTT
CASRYTGFRELFF
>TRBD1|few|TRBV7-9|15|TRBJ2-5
TGTGCCAGCAGCAACTCCCGGGACAGACAAGAGACCCAGTACTTC
CASSNSRDRQETQYF
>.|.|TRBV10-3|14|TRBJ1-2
TGTGCCATCAGTGATGGATACACTAACTATGGCTACACCTTC
CAISDGYTNYGYTF
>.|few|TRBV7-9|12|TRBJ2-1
TGTGCCAGCAGCCGAGCGGATTATGAGCAGTTCTTC
CASSRADYEQFF
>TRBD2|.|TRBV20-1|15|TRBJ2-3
TGCAGTGCTAGAAGGCCGCTAGCGGGATTAGATACGCAGTATTTT
CSARRPLAGLDTQYF
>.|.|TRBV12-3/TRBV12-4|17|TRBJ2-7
TGTGCCAGCAGTTTAGCACCCTTAGACTACCAGAATGACGAGCAGTACTTC
CASSLAPLDYQNDEQYF
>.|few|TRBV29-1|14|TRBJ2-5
TGCAGCGTTGAATATCGGACCCTCGGAGAGACCCAGTACTTC
CSVEYRTLGETQYF
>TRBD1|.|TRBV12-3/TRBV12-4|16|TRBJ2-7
TGTGCCAGCAGTTCCCGAGACAGGGGGCCAGACTACGAGCAGTACTTC
CASSSRDRGPDYEQYF
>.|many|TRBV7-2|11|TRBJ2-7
TGTGCCAGCAGTTCCCTCTACGAGCAGTACTTC
CASSSLYEQYF
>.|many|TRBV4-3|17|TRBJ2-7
TGCGCCAGCAGCCAAGATCTATCGACCGGGAGCTCCTACGAGCAGTACTTC
CASSQDLSTGSSYEQYF
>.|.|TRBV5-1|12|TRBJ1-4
TGCGCCAGCAGGTCCGCTGAGGAAAAACTGTTTTTT
CASRSAEEKLFF
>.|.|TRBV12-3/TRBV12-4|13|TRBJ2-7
TGTGCCAGCAGTTTAAAGTGGGGGTCCCCTCAGTACTTC
CASSLKWGSPQYF
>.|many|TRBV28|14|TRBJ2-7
TGTGCCAGCAGTTTGTTGACAGCAGCCTACGAGCAGTACTTC
CASSLLTAAYEQYF
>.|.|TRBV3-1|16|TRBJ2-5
TGTGCCAGCAGCCAAGAGCTCGGGTGGAATGAAGAGACCCAGTACTTC
CASSQELGWNEETQYF
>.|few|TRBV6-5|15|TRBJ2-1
TGTGCCAGCAGTTACTCGGGGGCAGGAAACAATGAGCAGTTCTTC
CASSYSGAGNNEQFF
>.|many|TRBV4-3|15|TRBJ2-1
TGCGCCAGCAGCCAAGATCCCCAATGGGACAATGAGCAGTTCTTC
CASSQDPQWDNEQFF
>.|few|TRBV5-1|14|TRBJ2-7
TGCGCCAGCAGCTCAGCGACATACAACTACGAGCAGTACTTC
CASSSATYNYEQYF
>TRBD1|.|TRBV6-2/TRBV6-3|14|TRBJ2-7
TGTGCCAGCAGAAAGGGACAGATAACCTACGAGCAGTACTTC
CASRKGQITYEQYF
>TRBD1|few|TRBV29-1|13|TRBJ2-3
TGCAGCGTTAGACAGGGGTGGGGAGATACGCAGTATTTT
CSVRQGWGDTQYF
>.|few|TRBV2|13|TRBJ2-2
TGTGCCAGCAGTTCAGAGGCGGCCGGGGAGCTGTTTTTT
CASSSEAAGELFF
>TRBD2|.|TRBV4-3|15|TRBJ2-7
TGCGCCAGCAGCCATGGCCTAGCGGAAACCTACGAGCAGTACTTC
CASSHGLAETYEQYF
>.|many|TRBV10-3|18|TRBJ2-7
TGTGCCATCAGTGAGTCGCCCCCGGAAGAGGTGGTCTCCTACGAGCAGTACTTC
CAISESPPEEVVSYEQYF
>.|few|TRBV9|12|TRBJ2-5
TGTGCCAGCAGCGCAGTGGGAGAGACCCAGTACTTC
CASSAVGETQYF
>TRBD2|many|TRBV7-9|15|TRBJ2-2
TGTGCCAGCAGCTCCCTAGCGGGCAACACCGGGGAGCTGTTTTTT
CASSSLAGNTGELFF
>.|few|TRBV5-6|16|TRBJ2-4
TGTGCCAGCACCTCCTCGGGCTGGCAGCCTAGGGACATTCAGTACTTC
CASTSSGWQPRDIQYF